This entry features one T cell receptor (beta chain) sequence. Its antigen is unknown. No much larger clone exists at a distance of one base, and base qualities are not known. The immunoSEQ Assay was used to sequence TCR beta CDR3 regions from DNA. The authors processed their data as follows. To compute T cell density, TCR beta template counts were normalized to usable DNA, which was estimated by amplifying housekeeping genes. Richness was estimated with the preseqR package, extrapolating to 400,000 templates for PBMC samples and 120,000 templates for tissue samples. Clonality was taken to be one minus Pielou's evenness. To identify tissue-enriched TCRs, differential abundance testing was run on productive amino-acid clonotypes with a minimum total count of 5 and an alpha of 0.1. The Jaccard Index and the Morisita Overlap Index were used to measure repertoire overlap between compartments. GLIPH grouped TCR beta CDR3s together with public tetramer-defined viral CDR3s, and a viral motif had to include at least three viral sequences and show V-gene enrichment. TCRdb re-hosts the immuneACCESS table, in-frame sequences only. Its copies lack some clones; in the studies checked, an unresolved V gene accounts for under half of them, and the cause for the rest is not known. V and J calls and clone size are copied from that table; D and trimming were computed from the DNA. Within this sample are fewer than 35,000 clones, with 90% of them counted one time only. In total, the top ten clones hold around 3.9% of the sample.

The data stem from a study of T cells in localized non-small cell lung cancer (dated by TCRdb to 2019 to 2021). About the investigation overall: The study analyzed T cell repertoires of 200 to 250 early-stage NSCLC patients, comparing tumors and uninvolved tumor-adjacent lungs. The cohort comprised 236 treatment-naïve NSCLC patients with resected, localized lung tumors. A mean age of around 66 years was recorded for the NSCLC patients, of whom around 120 were male and 90 to 110 were female.

Based on the germline V gene, the CDR1 and CDR2 sequences are SGHTA and FQGNSA. The CDR3 goes from the cysteine to the phenylalanine over 19 residues. The sequence is cut down to CDR3 DNA, 57 bases in frame from base 1. V lost 0 bases and J lost 7 bases, and the count of bases not matched to a germline gene is 17. Broad study findings and their caveats: Because of the exploratory design, TCR variables were selected using unadjusted p-values without false-discovery rate correction. A median of around 50 of the top 100 tumor clones were detected in paired uninvolved adjacent lung, and about 29 of these tumor clones were also found among the top 100 clones of the paired uninvolved adjacent lung. Longer overall survival was associated with higher blood T cell density, whereas shorter survival was associated with higher adjacent-lung clonality. Uninvolved tumor-adjacent lung showed the highest T cell clonality, higher than tumor, which suggests more focused antigenic responses in the adjacent lung. Because multi-region sequencing of the tumors was not done, intratumor heterogeneity could not be ruled out.

At diagnosis, peripheral blood, uninvolved tumor-adjacent lung and tumor were collected and stored as a combination of fresh-frozen and FFPE material. For TCR repertoire profiling, blood samples were analyzed in the form of peripheral blood mononuclear cells. This receptor was identified in a man aged 35 to 70 with stage I lung adenocarcinoma. The specimen was peripheral blood, collected before any cancer treatment. The chain links TRBV7-2 with TRBJ1-5; 8 middle bases align to TRBD1. The DNA is as follows: TGTGCCAGCAGCTTAGCGCATCCCCGACAGGGGAAGGGAGACCAGCCCCAGCATTTT. It translates as CASSLAHPRQGKGDQPQHF. Outside the CDR3, residues come from the reference TRBV7-2 and TRBJ1-5 proteins, so the full variable domain is: GAGVSQSPSNKVTEKGKDVELRCDPISGHTALYWYRQSLGQGLEFLIYFQGNSAPDKSGLPSDRFSAERTGGSVSTLTIQRTQQEDSAVYLCASSLAHPRQGKGDQPQHFGDGTRLSIL.